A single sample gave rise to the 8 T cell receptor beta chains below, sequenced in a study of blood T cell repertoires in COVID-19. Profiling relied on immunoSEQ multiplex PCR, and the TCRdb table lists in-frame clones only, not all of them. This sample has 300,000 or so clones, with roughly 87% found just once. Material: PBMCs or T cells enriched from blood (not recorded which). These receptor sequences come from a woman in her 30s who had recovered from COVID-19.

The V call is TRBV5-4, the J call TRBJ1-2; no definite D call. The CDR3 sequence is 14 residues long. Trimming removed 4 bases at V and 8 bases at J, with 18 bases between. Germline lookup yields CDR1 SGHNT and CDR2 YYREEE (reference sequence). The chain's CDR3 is CASSVRGPQRGYTF. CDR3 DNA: TGTGCCAGCAGCGTCCGGGGTCCTCAGAGGGGCTACACCTTC.

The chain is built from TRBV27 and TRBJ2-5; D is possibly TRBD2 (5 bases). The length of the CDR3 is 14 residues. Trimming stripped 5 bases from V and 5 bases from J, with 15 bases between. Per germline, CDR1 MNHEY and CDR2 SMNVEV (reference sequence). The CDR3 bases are TGTGCCAGCAGTCACCGTGGCCGGAGGGAGACCCAGTACTTC. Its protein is CASSHRGRRETQYF.

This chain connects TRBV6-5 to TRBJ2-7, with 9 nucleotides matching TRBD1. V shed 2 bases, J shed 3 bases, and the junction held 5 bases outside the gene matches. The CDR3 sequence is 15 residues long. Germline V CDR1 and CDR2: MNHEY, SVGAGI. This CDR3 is CASSYHRTGVYEQYF. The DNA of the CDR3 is TGTGCCAGCAGTTACCACCGGACAGGGGTCTACGAGCAGTACTTC.

CDR3 region: CASSFGGNDGSYEQYF. CDR3 bases: TGTGCCAGCAGCTTCGGCGGCAACGACGGCTCCTACGAGCAGTACTTC. J is TRBJ2-7 and V is TRBV5-4, with D hard to call. The CDR3 length is 16 residues. In germline, CDR1 is SGHNT, CDR2 YYREEE (reference sequence). Trimming shortened V by 2 bases and J by 0 bases, and 15 bases separated the two germline ends.

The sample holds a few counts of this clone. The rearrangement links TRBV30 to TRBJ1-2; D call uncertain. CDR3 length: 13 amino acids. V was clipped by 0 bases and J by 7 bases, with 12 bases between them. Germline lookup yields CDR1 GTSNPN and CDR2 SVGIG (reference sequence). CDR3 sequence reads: CAWSVQEVIGYTF. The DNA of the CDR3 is TGTGCCTGGAGTGTACAAGAAGTAATTGGCTACACCTTC.

The CDR3 loop reads CASRRYINTEAFF. The CDR3, as DNA: TGTGCCAGTAGGCGGTATATTAACACTGAAGCTTTCTTT. The chain uses TRBV27 and TRBJ1-1; D gene uncertain. This CDR3 is 13 amino acids long. V lost 9 bases to trimming and J lost 2 bases, with 13 bases between them. The germline V gene has CDR1 MNHEY and CDR2 SMNVEV (reference sequence).

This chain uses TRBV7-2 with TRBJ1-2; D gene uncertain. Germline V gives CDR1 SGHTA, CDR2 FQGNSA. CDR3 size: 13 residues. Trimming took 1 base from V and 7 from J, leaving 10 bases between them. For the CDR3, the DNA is TGTGCCAGCAGCTTAGAGCTAGTGAGTGGCTACACCTTC. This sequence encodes CASSLELVSGYTF.

This CDR3 is CASSQRTVNTEAFF. CDR3 nucleotide sequence: TGCGCCAGCAGCCAGAGGACAGTGAACACTGAAGCTTTCTTT. The V call is TRBV4-1, the J call TRBJ1-1; D may be TRBD1 (6 bases). V was pared by 3 bases and J by 0 bases, with 8 bases between. This CDR3 has 14 amino acids. Germline CDR1 is MGHRA and CDR2 is YSYEKL.